These T cell receptor beta chains were read from a single sample in a study of blood T cell repertoires in COVID-19. Clones were read by immunoSEQ multiplex PCR, and TCRdb kept only the in-frame ones, dropping some. The data show approximately 150,000 clones, 88% seen once. Sequencing was done on a sample of peripheral blood. The source is a man aged 65 to 85 with active COVID-19. Both conserved end residues are part of each CDR3. The order of the fields is CDR3 length, D gene, J gene, clone size, V gene, CDR3 protein, CDR3 DNA. A D gene is named only where the DNA matches it firmly. Only some rows state a clone size, as once, few, many or a class for expanded clones.

>17|TRBD2|TRBJ2-1|few|TRBV2
CASRPGTSGPSYNEQFF
TGTGCCAGCAGACCCGGGACTAGCGGGCCTTCCTACAATGAGCAGTTCTTC
>15|-|TRBJ1-4|-|TRBV29-1
CSVEDIGGRREKLFF
TGCAGCGTTGAGGATATCGGGGGAAGACGGGAAAAACTGTTTTTT
>14|-|TRBJ2-5|-|TRBV5-1
CASSLTGGGTAQYF
TGCGCCAGCAGCTTGACAGGGGGGGGAACGGCCCAGTACTTC
>18|TRBD2|TRBJ2-5|-|TRBV18
CASSRGLAGGAGEETQYF
TGTGCCAGCTCACGTGGTCTAGCGGGAGGGGCCGGCGAGGAGACCCAGTACTTC
>12|-|TRBJ1-1|-|TRBV5-1
CASSLSGTEAFF
TGCGCCAGCAGCTTAAGCGGGACTGAAGCTTTCTTT
>15|TRBD1|TRBJ1-2|-|TRBV19
CASSVYRDSEYGYTF
TGTGCCAGTAGTGTCTACCGGGACAGTGAGTATGGCTACACCTTC
>12|-|TRBJ2-7|-|TRBV12-3/TRBV12-4
CASSLAGDEQYF
TGTGCCAGCAGTTTAGCAGGGGACGAGCAGTACTTC
>13|-|TRBJ1-5|-|TRBV30
CAWSPGLNQPQHF
TGTGCCTGGAGCCCAGGGTTAAATCAGCCCCAGCATTTT
>15|TRBD2|TRBJ2-1|-|TRBV7-2
CASSPTSGTYNEQFF
TGTGCCAGCAGCCCGACTAGCGGTACATACAATGAGCAGTTCTTC
>13|TRBD2|TRBJ2-7|once|TRBV29-1
CSVALAGVYEQYF
TGCAGCGTTGCCCTAGCGGGAGTCTACGAGCAGTACTTC
>15|TRBD1|TRBJ2-5|-|TRBV19
CASSPTGSLPETQYF
TGTGCCAGTAGTCCGACAGGGTCCCTTCCAGAGACCCAGTACTTC
>15|-|TRBJ1-2|-|TRBV5-1
CASSLGGGGAGGYTF
TGCGCCAGCAGCTTGGGGGGCGGTGGCGCTGGGGGCTACACCTTC
>15|-|TRBJ2-2|-|TRBV6-6
CASSKTGINTGELFF
TGTGCCAGCAGCAAGACCGGGATTAACACCGGGGAGCTGTTTTTT
>18|-|TRBJ2-5|-|TRBV6-2/TRBV6-3
CASSYPFGRVGGQETQYF
TGTGCCAGCAGTTACCCCTTTGGTCGGGTCGGGGGCCAAGAGACCCAGTACTTC
>13|-|TRBJ2-1|-|TRBV5-1
CASSSSSRWEQFF
TGCGCCAGCAGCTCGAGCTCCCGATGGGAGCAGTTCTTC
>12|-|TRBJ2-7|few|TRBV5-1
CASSLSPEEQYF
TGCGCCAGCAGCTTAAGCCCGGAGGAGCAGTACTTC
>15|-|TRBJ1-5|-|TRBV11-3
CASSLGVEGNQPQHF
TGTGCCAGCAGCTTAGGGGTGGAGGGCAATCAGCCCCAGCATTTT
>14|-|TRBJ1-5|-|TRBV6-2/TRBV6-3
CASSYSGGSQPQHF
TGTGCCAGCAGTTACTCTGGGGGCAGTCAGCCCCAGCATTTT
>14|-|TRBJ2-7|many|TRBV27
CASSPSLDSYEQYF
TGTGCCAGCAGTCCCTCCCTGGACAGTTACGAGCAGTACTTC
>17|-|TRBJ1-2|-|TRBV5-5
CASSPRVFGQRNYGYTF
TGTGCCAGCAGCCCGAGGGTATTCGGACAGCGAAACTATGGCTACACCTTC
>12|-|TRBJ2-7|-|TRBV7-9
CASSRGGSEQYF
TGTGCCAGCAGCCGTGGGGGCTCCGAGCAGTACTTC
>17|-|TRBJ2-2|-|TRBV3-1/TRBV3-2
CASSPRSGTSYTGELFF
TGTGCCAGCAGCCCGCGCTCCGGGACTTCCTACACCGGGGAGCTGTTTTTT
>15|TRBD2|TRBJ2-1|-|TRBV19
CASRPTSGDYNEQFF
TGTGCCAGTAGGCCGACTAGCGGGGACTACAATGAGCAGTTCTTC
>17|-|TRBJ2-3|once|TRBV27
CASSLVGGGGGTDTQYF
TGTGCCAGCAGTTTAGTAGGGGGTGGGGGGGGCACAGATACGCAGTATTTT
>13|TRBD1|TRBJ1-1|-|TRBV6-5
CASRRTGGREAFF
TGTGCCAGCAGACGTACAGGGGGCCGTGAAGCTTTCTTT
>15|-|TRBJ2-1|-|TRBV7-2
CASSLARGLYNEQFF
TGTGCCAGCAGCTTAGCGCGAGGACTTTACAATGAGCAGTTCTTC
>16|TRBD1|TRBJ1-1|once|TRBV5-1
CASSFPAGGRDTEAFF
TGCGCCAGCAGCTTCCCGGCAGGGGGCCGGGACACTGAAGCTTTCTTT
>15|TRBD1|TRBJ1-5|-|TRBV2
CASSGPGQGNQPQHF
TGTGCCAGCAGCGGCCCGGGACAGGGTAATCAGCCCCAGCATTTT
>11|-|TRBJ1-2|once|TRBV7-2
CASSREFGYTF
TGTGCCAGCAGCCGCGAATTTGGCTACACCTTC
>12|TRBD1|TRBJ1-2|-|TRBV29-1
CSVERQGRGYTF
TGCAGCGTTGAACGACAGGGGAGGGGCTACACCTTC
>14|-|TRBJ2-2|-|TRBV9
CASNKGVDPGELFF
TGTGCCAGCAATAAGGGGGTAGACCCCGGGGAGCTGTTTTTT
>13|-|TRBJ2-7|-|TRBV7-2
CASRPDRVYEQYF
TGTGCCAGCAGGCCAGACAGAGTCTACGAGCAGTACTTC
>16|TRBD2|TRBJ2-7|-|TRBV30
CAWTSSGGREVYEQYF
TGTGCCTGGACCTCGAGTGGGGGACGGGAGGTCTACGAGCAGTACTTC
>13|-|TRBJ2-3|-|TRBV29-1
CSVDQQSTDTQYF
TGCAGCGTTGATCAACAGAGCACAGATACGCAGTATTTT
>13|TRBD2|TRBJ2-1|-|TRBV7-9
CASSLIGTSVQFF
TGTGCCAGCAGCTTAATCGGGACTAGTGTACAGTTCTTC
>13|TRBD1|TRBJ2-7|-|TRBV10-3
CAITTGVYVEQYF
TGTGCCATTACAACAGGGGTGTATGTGGAGCAGTACTTC
>15|TRBD1|TRBJ1-1|-|TRBV19
CASSVRDRDDTEAFF
TGTGCCAGTAGTGTCCGAGACAGGGACGACACTGAAGCTTTCTTT